This T cell receptor beta chain comes out of a study of vaccination effects on CD4 cells after COVID-19. This table comes from immunoSEQ multiplex PCR, and its TCRdb copy is limited to in-frame clones, with some not included. The data contain about 50,000 clones, 65% to 80% of them singletons. Notes on the study in general: In the late period after vaccination, infection- and vaccine-induced clones contracted markedly.

Of note for this clone: Its antigen is as yet unknown.

After expansion with viral peptide pools in the ViraFEST assay, antigen-specific CD4+ T cells were sequenced. At the end of around eleven days of culture, CD4+ T cells were isolated. Participants completed two doses of the BNT162b2 or mRNA-1273 vaccine. This sequence originates from a human donor who received a COVID-19 vaccine. The sample consisted of CD4+ T cells from PBMCs cultured with HCoV-OC43 spike peptides, taken after COVID-19 vaccination. Subset: HCoV-OC43 spike overlapping peptide pool stimulation.

As DNA, the CDR3 is TGCAGCGTCGGAAGTAGTCGCGAGCAGTACTTC. It translates to CSVGSSREQYF. The V gene is TRBV29-1, the J gene TRBJ2-7; D gene uncertain. The CDR3 spans 11 residues. Germline V gives CDR1 SQVTM, CDR2 ANQGSEA. The V gene lost 6 bases and the J gene lost 6 bases, with 12 bases spanning the gap.